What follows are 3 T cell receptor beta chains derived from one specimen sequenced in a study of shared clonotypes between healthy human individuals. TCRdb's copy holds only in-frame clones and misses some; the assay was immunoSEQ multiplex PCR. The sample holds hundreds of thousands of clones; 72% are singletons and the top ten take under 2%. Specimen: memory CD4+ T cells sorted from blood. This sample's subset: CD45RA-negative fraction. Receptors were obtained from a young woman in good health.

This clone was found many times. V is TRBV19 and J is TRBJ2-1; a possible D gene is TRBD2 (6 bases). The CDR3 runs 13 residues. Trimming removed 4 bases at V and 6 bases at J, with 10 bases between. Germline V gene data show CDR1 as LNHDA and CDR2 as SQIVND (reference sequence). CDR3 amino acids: CASSRWEVNEQFF. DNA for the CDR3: TGTGCCAGTAGTAGGTGGGAGGTCAATGAGCAGTTCTTC.

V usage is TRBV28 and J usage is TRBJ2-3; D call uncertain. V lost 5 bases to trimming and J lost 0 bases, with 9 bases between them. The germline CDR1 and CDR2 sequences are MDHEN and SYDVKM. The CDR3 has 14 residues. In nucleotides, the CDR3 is TGTGCCAGCAGTCCCAGCTATAGCACAGATACGCAGTATTTT. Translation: CASSPSYSTDTQYF.

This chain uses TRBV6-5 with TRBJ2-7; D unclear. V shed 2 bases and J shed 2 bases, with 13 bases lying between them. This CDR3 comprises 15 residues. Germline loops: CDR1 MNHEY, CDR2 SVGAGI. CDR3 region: CASSYKGAGAYEQYF. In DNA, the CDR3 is TGTGCCAGCAGTTACAAAGGCGCAGGAGCCTACGAGCAGTACTTC.